This TCR beta chain was obtained from a study of OX40 agonist ivuxolimab in advanced cancers. Study-wide background: People who had prior anti-PD-1, anti-PD-L1 or anti-CTLA-4 therapy could take part, and under 45% had some.

Assay used: immunoSEQ multiplex PCR; TCRdb lists only in-frame clones, some missing. The table has roughly 76,000 clones, around 83% seen once. This clone was recorded only once. The sequence was obtained from an adult with an advanced solid tumor such as melanoma, head and neck, liver or kidney cancer. Specimen: CD4+ or CD8+ T cells sorted from blood, collected in a trial of the OX40 agonist ivuxolimab.

The CDR3 region has the DNA TGTGCCAGCAGCCCCATGGGCGTCGGGCAGTTCTTC. This codes for CASSPMGVGQFF. V and J are TRBV2 and TRBJ2-1, with D hard to call. Looked up from germline, CDR1 is SNHLY and CDR2 is FYNNEI. The germline V and J ends were trimmed by 6 bases and 12 bases, with 15 bases remaining between them. This CDR3 spans 12 amino acids. Complete variable domain (other parts from reference TRBV2 and TRBJ2-1): EPEVTQTPSHQVTQMGQEVILRCVPISNHLYFYWYRQILGQKVEFLVSFYNNEISEKSEIFDDQFSVERPDGSNFTLKIRSTKLEDSAMYFCASSPMGVGQFFGPGTRLTVL.